This TCR beta chain is from a study of T-cell memory formation after mild COVID-19 (dated by TCRdb to the early 2020s). For the study in its entirety: Most TCR sequence clusters were specific to one of the two donors. In two donors, T-cell clones that expanded and contracted after mild COVID-19 were followed by sequencing TCRalpha and TCRbeta repertoires longitudinally. Two young, previously healthy adult volunteers, one female and one male, were included in the cohort. On the study overall, not on this receptor specifically: Contracting CD4+ clones were located mainly in the CM and EM memory subsets, whereas CD8+ clones were found to be enriched in EMRA. SARS-CoV-2 specificity of the second-wave clones peaking on day 37 was not confirmed. Only two mild cases were covered in the study, and larger cohorts including severe cases with pre-infection samples were considered necessary. Some responding clones were found in pre-infection memory, which suggests that pre-existing cross-reactive memory T cells took part in the SARS-CoV-2 response. Clones contracting from day 15 to 85 had balanced CD4/CD8 phenotypes, while a second wave expanding from day 15 to 37 was biased towards CD4+.

These reads were obtained on an Illumina NovaSeq 6000. Using 5'RACE with constant-segment primers, TCRalpha and TCRbeta cDNA libraries were constructed, with sample barcodes and unique molecular identifiers added in the process. Trizol reagent was used to extract RNA from every sample. The libraries were amplified in two PCR steps, and the second step added a second sample barcode and Illumina TruSeq adapters. Sequencing of libraries was performed on an Illumina NovaSeq with 2 x 150 bp paired-end reads. The original pipeline was this. Reads were demultiplexed and collapsed into UMI-guided consensus sequences with migec v1.2.7. With mixcr v2.1.11, UMI consensuses were aligned to TRA and TRB V and J templates and assembled into clonotypes. A clonotype was counted as expanded or contracted only if both edgeR and NoisET called the change significant, with noise models trained on biological replicates. For edgeR calls, the thresholds were a false discovery rate-adjusted p below 0.01 and a log2 fold-change of 1. PCA with hierarchical clustering of max-normalized trajectories of the 1000 most abundant clonotypes was used as exploratory dynamics analysis. Separately sequenced CD4+ and CD8+ repertoires were used to assign the CD4 or CD8 phenotype of responding clones. The raw public data were reprocessed by TCRdb itself: fastp quality trimming at Q25, MiXCR clonotype calling, in-frame beta chains only. Duplicate CDR3 protein sequences are folded into a single record with the most common DNA and genes. V and J calls and clone size were set by TCRdb, not the authors. Within this sample are fewer than 700,000 distinct CDR3 sequences, with about a sixth of them counted one time only. 12% of the sample goes to the ten largest clones.

This clonotype was seen repeatedly, ten times or more. Its antigen is unknown. No quality values exist for individual bases; no much larger clone is one base distant. Ficoll-Paque density gradient centrifugation was used to isolate PBMCs. Counted from cysteine to phenylalanine, this CDR3 has 15 amino acids. CDR3 DNA only is kept here, 45 bases in frame from base 1. Reading the germline V gene (reference sequence) gives CDR1 DFQATT and CDR2 SNEGSKA. Trimming removed 1 base from V and 4 bases from J, leaving 13 bases between the germline ends. The clonotype comes from an adult woman who had mild COVID-19 (a few samples of this study predate the infection). The sample titles of this study are shuffled in the database, so cell type and time point are left out; the donor was told from shared clones. Sequenced input: PBMCs or a T cell subset sorted from them (not recorded which). The V and J segments used are TRBV20-1 and TRBJ2-2, with TRBD2 as a weak D call on 6 bases. The base sequence is TGCAGTGCTAGAGCCTCACTAGCCTCCACCGGGGAGCTGTTTTTT. Its amino acids are CSARASLASTGELFF.